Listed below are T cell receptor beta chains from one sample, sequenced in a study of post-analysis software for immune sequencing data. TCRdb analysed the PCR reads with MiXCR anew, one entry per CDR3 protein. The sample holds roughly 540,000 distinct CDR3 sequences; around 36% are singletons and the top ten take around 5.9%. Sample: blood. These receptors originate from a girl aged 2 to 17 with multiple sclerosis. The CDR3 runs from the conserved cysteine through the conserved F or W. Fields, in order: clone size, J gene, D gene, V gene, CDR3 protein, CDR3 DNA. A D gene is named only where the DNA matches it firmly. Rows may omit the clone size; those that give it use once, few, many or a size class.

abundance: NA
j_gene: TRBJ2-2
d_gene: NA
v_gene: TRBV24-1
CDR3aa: CATSDWGNTGELFF
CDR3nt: TGTGCCACCAGTGATTGGGGGAACACCGGGGAGCTGTTTTTT

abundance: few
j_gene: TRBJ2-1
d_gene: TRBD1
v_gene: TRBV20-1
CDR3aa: CSAVDRGFHNEQFF
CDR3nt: TGCAGTGCTGTCGACAGGGGATTCCACAATGAGCAGTTCTTC

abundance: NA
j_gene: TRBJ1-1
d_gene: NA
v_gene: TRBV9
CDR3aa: CASSVGADWPGTEAFF
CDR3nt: TGTGCCAGCAGCGTAGGTGCAGACTGGCCAGGAACTGAAGCTTTCTTT

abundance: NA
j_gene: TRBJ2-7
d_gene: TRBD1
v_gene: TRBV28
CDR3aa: CAITGTGAYEQYF
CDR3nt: TGTGCCATCACCGGGACAGGGGCCTACGAGCAGTACTTC

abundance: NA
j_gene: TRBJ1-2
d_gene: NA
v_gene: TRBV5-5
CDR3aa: CASSSPGGGYGYTF
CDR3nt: TGTGCCAGCAGCTCTCCCGGGGGAGGCTATGGCTACACCTTC

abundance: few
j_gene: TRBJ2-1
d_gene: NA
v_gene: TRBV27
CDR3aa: CASSLWVSSSYNEQFF
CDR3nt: TGTGCCAGCAGTTTATGGGTCTCTAGCTCCTACAATGAGCAGTTCTTC

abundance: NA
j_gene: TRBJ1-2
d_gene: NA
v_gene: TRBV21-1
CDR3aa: CASSKVRQYGYTF
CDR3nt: TGTGCCAGCAGCAAAGTGCGACAGTATGGCTACACCTTC

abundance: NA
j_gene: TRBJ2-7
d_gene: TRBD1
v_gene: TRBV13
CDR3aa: CASSSGAGGVYEQYF
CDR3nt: TGTGCCAGCAGCTCCGGGGCAGGGGGCGTCTACGAGCAGTACTTC

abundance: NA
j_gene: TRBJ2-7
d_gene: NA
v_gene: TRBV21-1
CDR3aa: CASSNVAGGPCEQYF
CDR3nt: TGTGCCAGCAGCAATGTAGCGGGGGGGCCATGCGAGCAGTACTTC

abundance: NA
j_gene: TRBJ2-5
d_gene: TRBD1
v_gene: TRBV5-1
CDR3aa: CASSADRAGETQYF
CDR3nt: TGCGCCAGCAGCGCGGACAGGGCCGGAGAGACCCAGTACTTC

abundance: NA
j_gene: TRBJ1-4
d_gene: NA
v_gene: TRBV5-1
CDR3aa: CASSLDGLTNEKLFF
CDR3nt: TGCGCCAGCAGCTTGGATGGGTTGACTAATGAAAAACTGTTTTTT

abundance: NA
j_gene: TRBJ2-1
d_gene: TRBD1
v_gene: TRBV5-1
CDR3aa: CASSTTTGSFYNEQFF
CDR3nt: TGCGCCAGCAGCACCACGACAGGGTCGTTCTACAATGAGCAGTTCTTC

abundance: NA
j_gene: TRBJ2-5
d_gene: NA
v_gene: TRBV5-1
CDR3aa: CASSSRMGIQETQYF
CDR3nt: TGCGCCAGCAGCTCCCGAATGGGGATCCAAGAGACCCAGTACTTC

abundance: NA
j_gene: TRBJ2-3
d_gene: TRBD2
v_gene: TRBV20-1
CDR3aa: CSADSSGFFTDTQYF
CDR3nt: TGCAGTGCTGATTCTAGCGGATTCTTCACAGATACGCAGTATTTT

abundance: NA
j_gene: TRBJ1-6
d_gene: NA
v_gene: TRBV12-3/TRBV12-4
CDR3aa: CASSFPELGSNSPLHF
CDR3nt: TGTGCCAGCAGTTTCCCAGAGCTCGGGAGTAATTCACCCCTCCACTTT

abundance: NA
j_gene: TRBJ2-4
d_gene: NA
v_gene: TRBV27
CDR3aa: CASSSGMGKNIQYF
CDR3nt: TGTGCCAGCAGCAGCGGTATGGGCAAAAACATTCAGTACTTC

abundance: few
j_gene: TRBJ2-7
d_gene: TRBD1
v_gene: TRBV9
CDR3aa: CASSVNPGGADEQYF
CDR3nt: TGTGCCAGCAGCGTCAATCCAGGGGGCGCGGACGAGCAGTACTTC

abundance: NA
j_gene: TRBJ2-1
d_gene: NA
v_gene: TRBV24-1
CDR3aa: CATSDLIGGGHEQFF
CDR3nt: TGTGCCACCAGTGATTTAATAGGGGGGGGTCATGAGCAGTTCTTC

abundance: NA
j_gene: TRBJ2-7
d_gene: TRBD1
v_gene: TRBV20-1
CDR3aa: CSARSTGLSSYEQYF
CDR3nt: TGCAGTGCTAGATCGACAGGGTTGAGCTCCTACGAGCAGTACTTC

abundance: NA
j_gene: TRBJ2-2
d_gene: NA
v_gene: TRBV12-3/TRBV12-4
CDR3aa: CASSLRPRDYLTGELFF
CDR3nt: TGTGCCAGCAGTTTAAGGCCTAGAGACTACCTCACCGGGGAGCTGTTTTTT

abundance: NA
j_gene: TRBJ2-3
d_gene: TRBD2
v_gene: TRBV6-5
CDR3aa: CASSYRGDADTQYF
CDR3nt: TGTGCCAGCAGTTATCGGGGGGACGCAGATACGCAGTATTTT

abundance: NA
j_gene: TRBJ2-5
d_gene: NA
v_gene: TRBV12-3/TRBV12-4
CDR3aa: CASSTVTQETQYF
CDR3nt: TGTGCCAGCAGCACAGTGACCCAAGAGACCCAGTACTTC

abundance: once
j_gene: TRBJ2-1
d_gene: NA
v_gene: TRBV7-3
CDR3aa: CASSPSGLGYNEQFF
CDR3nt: TGTGCCAGCAGCCCGTCGGGGTTGGGGTACAATGAGCAGTTCTTC

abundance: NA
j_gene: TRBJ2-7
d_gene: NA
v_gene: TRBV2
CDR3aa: CASGGHPEQYF
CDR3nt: TGTGCCAGCGGAGGGCATCCCGAGCAGTACTTC

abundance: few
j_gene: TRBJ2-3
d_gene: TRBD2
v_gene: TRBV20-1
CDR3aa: CSGRGAGGRLTDTQYF
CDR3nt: TGCAGTGGGAGGGGGGCGGGGGGTCGTCTCACAGATACGCAGTATTTT